One and the same sample provided the 24 T cell receptor beta chains below, sequenced in a study of T-cell reconstitution after alpha-beta-depleted transplantation in children. Preparing the TCRbeta library involved the use of unique molecular identifiers. TCRdb re-called the PCR reads with MiXCR, one entry per CDR3 protein. The table records about 640,000 distinct CDR3 sequences, approximately 16% of them present only once. The specimen was PBMCs from the stem cell graft donor, collected from the stem cell graft. Every receptor here comes from a human donor who donated a stem cell graft to a child with acute myeloid leukemia.

The chain links TRBV7-8 to TRBJ2-1, with a tentative D call TRBD2 (5 bases). Germline V gene sequence: CDR1 SGHVS, CDR2 FQNEAQ. CDR3 length: 15 amino acids. V lost 3 bases, J lost 0 bases, and 9 bases lay in between. The CDR3 DNA follows: TGTGCCAGCAGCTTTTCTGAGGGCTCCTACAATGAGCAGTTCTTC. This encodes CASSFSEGSYNEQFF.

The chain employs TRBV15 and TRBJ1-2; possible D gene TRBD1, 5 bases. Germline V lookup: CDR1 LNHNV, CDR2 YYDKDF (reference sequence). Trimming stripped 0 bases from V and 7 bases from J, with 24 bases between. CDR3 length equals 18 residues. The CDR3 loop is CATSREQDPESGVAGYTF. Here the CDR3 DNA reads TGTGCCACCAGCAGAGAACAGGATCCCGAATCGGGGGTAGCTGGCTACACCTTC.

This clonotype was observed at least ten times. The chain couples TRBV20-1 to TRBJ2-7, with no clear D. V lost 3 bases, J lost 3 bases, and 6 bases lay in between. Per the germline V gene, CDR1 is DFQATT and CDR2 is SNEGSKA (reference sequence). The CDR3 sequence is 11 residues long. CDR3 in amino acids: CSASLNYEQYV. The CDR3 DNA reads TGCAGTGCTAGTCTGAACTACGAGCAGTACGTC.

In this sample, this clonotype turned up a few times. This chain connects TRBV10-3 to TRBJ1-5; no clear D. Trimming removed 4 bases from V and 9 bases from J, with 13 bases in between. This CDR3 contains 13 residues. Germline CDR1 is ENHRY and CDR2 is SYGVKD. The CDR3 here is CAISAVPAGPQHF. The DNA of the CDR3 is TGTGCCATCAGTGCGGTACCGGCGGGGCCCCAGCATTTT.

V usage is TRBV4-3 and J usage is TRBJ1-1; D remains unclear. This CDR3 is 17 amino acids long. CDR1 is LGHNA and CDR2 is YSLEER in the germline V gene. Trimming took off 0 bases at V and 3 bases at J, with 17 bases between the two ends. CDR3 region: CASSQEIGHARYTEAFF. As DNA, the CDR3 is TGCGCCAGCAGCCAAGAAATAGGTCACGCGAGGTACACTGAAGCTTTCTTT.

V usage is TRBV4-3 and J usage is TRBJ1-3, with unresolved D. CDR1 LGHNA and CDR2 YSLEER come from the germline V gene. This CDR3 has 16 amino acids. V dropped 2 bases and J dropped 0 bases, with 11 bases sitting between them. CDR3 nucleotide sequence: TGCGCCAGCAGCCAAAGTGGGCCAGCCTCTGGAAACACCATATATTTT. Translated: CASSQSGPASGNTIYF.

At least ten counts were recorded for this clonotype. The rearrangement joins TRBV12-3 or TRBV12-4 to TRBJ1-1, with TRBD1 matching over 8 bases. The junction had 9 bases not matched to a gene; V was cut back by 6 bases and J by 6 bases. This CDR3 contains 14 residues. The CDR3 protein is CASRSGGVKSEAFF. Written as DNA, the CDR3 is TGTGCCAGCAGGTCAGGGGGCGTAAAGTCTGAAGCTTTCTTT.

For this clonotype: Compared with germline, one end of the junction differs, possibly owing to a read error. The DNA of the CDR3 is TGTGCCAGCAGCTTGTCAGGGAACACTGAAGCTATCTTT. Its protein product is CASSLSGNTEAIF. This sequence joins TRBV7-2 and TRBJ1-1, with D perhaps matching TRBD1 (5 bases). The germline CDR1 and CDR2 sequences are SGHTA and FQGNSA. The CDR3 has 13 residues.

This clonotype was found many times. The V call is TRBV6-1, the J call TRBJ2-3; D ambiguous. Germline V CDR1 and CDR2: MNHNS, SASEGT. The CDR3 is 15 residues long. V gave up 7 bases and J gave up 2 bases, with 16 bases separating them. The CDR3 loop reads CASIPSYSFTDTQYF. CDR3 sequence (DNA): TGTGCCAGCATCCCCTCATATTCCTTCACAGATACGCAGTATTTT.

This clonotype was seen repeatedly, ten times or more. The chain carries TRBV24-1 and TRBJ2-5, with D hard to call. The V gene lost 3 bases and the J gene lost 0 bases, with 13 bases spanning the gap. The V gene's germline CDR1 is KGHDR and CDR2 SFDVKD. The CDR3 consists of 16 residues. The CDR3 region has the DNA TGTGCCACCAGTGATCCCTTTGACAAGTACCAAGAGACCCAGTACTTC. Translated, it gives CATSDPFDKYQETQYF.

A few counts support this clonotype. The gene calls are TRBV5-6 and TRBJ1-1; possible D gene TRBD1, 5 bases. Germline CDR1 and CDR2: SGHDT and YYEEEE. This CDR3 is built from 16 residues. Trimming removed 0 bases from V and 4 bases from J, with 16 bases in between. The chain's CDR3 is CASSLDIGRVGTEAFF. CDR3 in DNA: TGTGCCAGCAGCTTGGATATCGGCAGGGTGGGCACTGAAGCTTTCTTT.

On this clonotype itself: One junction end does not reproduce the germline sequence, and a read error may be involved. The chain has TRBV5-5 and TRBJ1-2, with D possibly matching TRBD1 (6 bases). The CDR3 covers 14 residues. Per germline, CDR1 SGHKS and CDR2 YYEKEE (reference sequence). Written as DNA, the CDR3 is TGTGCCAGCAGCTTGATTAAAGGGGGATATGTCTACACCTTC. It is translated as CASSLIKGGYVYTF.

This clonotype was counted a few times. This chain connects TRBV21-1 to TRBJ1-6; the D call TRBD1 from the table was never checked on the DNA. TRBV21-1 is termed a pseudogene. The CDR3 has 16 amino acids. As DNA, the CDR3 is TGTGCCAGCAGCAAAGACTTCGGACAGGGTCAGTCACCCCTCCACTTT. Amino acid sequence: CASSKDFGQGQSPLHF.

This clonotype was found many times. This chain joins TRBV7-2 and TRBJ1-5, with D maybe TRBD1 (5 bases). The CDR3 length is 16 residues. Trimming cost V 5 bases and J 6 bases, with 20 bases left between them. The germline CDR1 and CDR2 sequences are SGHTA and FQGNSA. The CDR3 reads CASSPNQGSLGQPQHF. Written as DNA, the CDR3 is TGTGCCAGCAGCCCAAACCAGGGAAGTTTGGGTCAGCCCCAGCATTTT.

This clonotype was observed many times. V gene TRBV20-1 combines with J gene TRBJ1-2, with D unclear. CDR3 length: 12 amino acids. Germline assignment: CDR1 DFQATT and CDR2 SNEGSKA (reference sequence). The V gene lost 0 bases and the J gene lost 4 bases, with 6 bases spanning the gap. DNA for the CDR3: TGCAGTGCTAGAGATGGGAGCTATGGCTACACCTTC. Translated: CSARDGSYGYTF.

In this sample, this clonotype turned up many times. V gene TRBV29-1 combines with J gene TRBJ2-1, with D possibly being TRBD1 (5 bases). The length of the CDR3 is 12 residues. Germline V CDR1 and CDR2: SQVTM, ANQGSEA. V was cut by 2 bases and J by 9 bases, with 11 bases left in between. The CDR3 here is CSVEQQGGEQFF. For the CDR3, the DNA is TGCAGCGTTGAACAGCAGGGCGGTGAGCAGTTCTTC.

The rearrangement joins TRBV10-3 to TRBJ2-7; D gene ambiguous. Per germline, CDR1 ENHRY and CDR2 SYGVKD. CDR3 length equals 13 residues. The V end lost 4 bases, the J end lost 0 bases, and 7 bases lay between the germline ends. CDR3 sequence reads: CAISVPGSYEQYF. The CDR3 DNA reads as TGTGCCATCAGTGTCCCGGGCTCCTACGAGCAGTACTTC.

The V and J genes are TRBV12-3 or TRBV12-4 and TRBJ2-7; perhaps TRBD2 as D (5 bases). The CDR3 length is 13 residues. Trimming stripped 5 bases from V and 7 bases from J, with 15 bases between. The CDR3: CASSLGLFVEQYF. The CDR3 DNA reads as TGTGCCAGCAGTCTCGGACTTTTCGTGGAGCAGTACTTC.

The genes are TRBV3-1 and TRBJ2-5, with D maybe TRBD1 (7 bases). This CDR3 region has 16 residues. V lost 0 bases to trimming and J lost 5 bases, with 16 bases between them. Germline V lookup: CDR1 LGHDT, CDR2 YNNKEL (reference sequence). The CDR3 coding sequence is TGTGCCAGCAGCCAAGAACGAGGAGGGGGCAGGGAGACCCAGTACTTC. Its translation is CASSQERGGGRETQYF.

The rearrangement uses TRBV4-1 and TRBJ1-1; the match to TRBD1 covers 7 bases. This CDR3 is 18 amino acids long. In germline, CDR1 is MGHRA, CDR2 YSYEKL. V was clipped by 1 base and J by 4 bases; unmatched bases: 15. The CDR3 region has the DNA TGCGCCAGCAGCCAAGTTAGTGGGGAGACAGGGACGAGCACTGAAGCTTTCTTT. Its protein product is CASSQVSGETGTSTEAFF.

This clonotype was detected many times. The chain carries TRBV7-2 and TRBJ1-4; D might be TRBD1 (6 bases). Germline CDR1 reads SGHTA; CDR2 reads FQGNSA. V lost 5 bases, J lost 8 bases, and 15 bases lay in between. The CDR3 sequence is 14 residues long. The CDR3 DNA reads TGTGCCAGCAGCCAAGGGGGAACCGGGGAAAAACTGTTTTTT. It translates to CASSQGGTGEKLFF.

This clonotype was seen ten or more times. This chain connects TRBV7-6 to TRBJ2-1; D is unresolved. Germline V gene sequence: CDR1 SGHVS, CDR2 FNYEAQ. This CDR3 is built from 13 residues. Between the trimmed V and J ends, which lost 1 base and 7 bases, there was a span of 8 bases. Here the CDR3 reads CASSLETWNEQFF. The CDR3 DNA reads as TGTGCCAGCAGCTTAGAGACGTGGAATGAGCAGTTCTTC.

V is TRBV5-3 and J is TRBJ2-3; 10 bases match TRBD2. TRBV5-3 has ORF status, its function being uncertain. The CDR3 runs 17 residues. J was trimmed by 2 bases and V by 8 bases; bases with no gene match: 14. Here the CDR3 reads CARALEASGGPTDTQYF. CDR3 sequence (DNA): TGTGCCAGGGCCCTGGAGGCTAGCGGGGGCCCCACAGATACGCAGTATTTT.

This clonotype was recorded many times. V usage is TRBV20-1 and J usage is TRBJ2-3, with D perhaps matching TRBD1 or TRBD2 (6 bases each). Germline V gene data show CDR1 as DFQATT and CDR2 as SNEGSKA (reference sequence). The V and J ends lost 8 bases and 3 bases respectively, with 12 bases between them. The CDR3 has 12 amino acids. The CDR3, as DNA: TGCAGTACTGGGGGGCTGACAGATACGCAGTATTTT. Protein product: CSTGGLTDTQYF.